Shown below are 13 T cell receptor beta chains from a single sample sequenced in a study of Graves' ophthalmopathy and Graves' hyperthyroidism. The authors amplified TCR beta CDR3 regions, and they did so from RNA transcripts for repertoire sequencing. Investigators did first-round RT-PCR with HTBI primers, then second-round multiplex PCR. TCRdb recomputed calls from the multiplex PCR reads with MiXCR, one row per CDR3 protein. This sample has 350,000 to 450,000 distinct CDR3 sequences, with about 17% found just once. Sample: peripheral blood. These receptors all come from a young woman with Graves' ophthalmopathy.

The table lists this clonotype with many counts. This chain links TRBV4-1 with TRBJ2-7; the match to TRBD1 covers 7 bases. This CDR3 region has 15 residues. V was clipped by 3 bases and J by 2 bases; unmatched bases: 7. Germline CDR1 and CDR2: MGHRA and YSYEKL. CDR3 in amino acids: CASSQPGQRPYEQYF. The CDR3 DNA is TGCGCCAGCAGCCAGCCGGGACAGCGGCCCTACGAGCAGTACTTC.

The V and J genes are TRBV6-2 or TRBV6-3 and TRBJ2-7, with TRBD1 identical over 8 bases. The CDR3 runs to 19 residues. Germline V CDR1 and CDR2: MNHEY, SVGEGT. Germline trimming cut 2 bases from V and 0 bases from J; bases unmatched to any gene: 15. The CDR3 loop is CASSYSPGRGLSSSYEQYF. CDR3 coding DNA: TGTGCCAGCAGTTACAGCCCCGGCAGGGGGCTTTCTAGCTCCTACGAGCAGTACTTC.

This clonotype was seen repeatedly, ten times or more. One base away lies a much larger clone, so this may be a sequencing read error. J is TRBJ2-5 and V is TRBV27, with 8 bases lining up with TRBD2. V lost 3 bases, J lost 4 bases, and 1 base stayed unmatched. CDR1 and CDR2 (germline): MNHEY, SMNVEV (reference sequence). CDR3 length: 13 residues. Here the CDR3 DNA reads TGTGCCAGCAGTTTCCTAGCGGGAGAGACCCAGTACTTC. Translation gives CASSFLAGETQYF.

This clonotype was found many times. This chain joins TRBV12-3 or TRBV12-4 and TRBJ1-5; weak D call: TRBD1 (5 bases). V was clipped by 7 bases and J by 8 bases, with 18 bases between them. The CDR3 extends over 14 amino acids. For the CDR3, the DNA is TGTGCCAGCACCGAAAAGGGACCCCGGGAGCCCCAGCATTTT. This codes for CASTEKGPREPQHF.

This clonotype has ten or more counts. The CDR3 DNA sequence: TGTGCCAGCAGTCTAGGCCGGGGGGCTTGGGAGACCCAGTACTTC. Its translation: CASSLGRGAWETQYF. The chain carries TRBV6-5 and TRBJ2-5, with a possible D match to TRBD2 (7 bases). The CDR3 runs to 15 residues. Germline V gene lookup returns CDR1 MNHEY and CDR2 SVGAGI. V lost 5 bases and J lost 5, with 18 bases in between.

The V gene is TRBV5-5, the J gene TRBJ2-7; a possible D gene is TRBD1 (6 bases). The germline V gene encodes CDR1 SGHKS and CDR2 YYEKEE (reference sequence). The CDR3 covers 14 residues. Trimming shortened V by 4 bases and J by 5 bases, and 16 bases separated the two germline ends. The CDR3 reads CASSPHRVVNEQYF. The CDR3 DNA reads as TGTGCCAGCAGCCCGCACAGGGTGGTGAACGAGCAGTACTTC.

This chain links TRBV4-3 with TRBJ2-2; 8 bases fit TRBD1. The germline gives CDR1 LGHNA, CDR2 YSLEER. V dropped 1 base and J dropped 1; count of bases not matched to a gene: 2. CDR3 length: 16 amino acids. The CDR3 DNA is TGCGCCAGCAGCCAAGGAGGGACAGGGAACACCGGGGAGCTGTTTTTT. This gives the protein CASSQGGTGNTGELFF.

This clonotype was recorded many times. The chain employs TRBV28 and TRBJ2-2; TRBD1 matches at 7 bases. The CDR3 has 15 amino acids. CDR1 is MDHEN and CDR2 is SYDVKM in the germline V gene. Unmatched junction bases numbered 11, after V lost 5 bases and J lost 8 bases. The CDR3 loop is CASSPNRGVGGELFF. In DNA, the CDR3 is TGTGCCAGCAGTCCAAACAGGGGCGTTGGGGGGGAGCTGTTTTTT. The complete variable domain, with remaining parts taken from reference TRBV28 and TRBJ2-2, reads DVKVTQSSRYLVKRTGEKVFLECVQDMDHENMFWYRQDPGLGLRLIYFSYDVKMKEKGDIPEGYSVSREKKERFSLILESASTNQTSMYLCASSPNRGVGGELFFGEGSRLTVL.

This clonotype was recorded at least ten times. The chain links TRBV30 to TRBJ1-5; the D gene is possibly TRBD1 (6 bases). Between the trimmed V and J ends, which lost 2 bases and 6 bases, there was a span of 11 bases. This CDR3 has 13 amino acids. The germline CDR1 and CDR2 sequences are GTSNPN and SVGIG (reference sequence). DNA for the CDR3: TGTGCCTGGAGTTCCCAGGGGAGTCAGCCCCAGCATTTT. The encoded protein is CAWSSQGSQPQHF.

On this clonotype itself: A much larger clonotype is one base distant, so this may be a read error. This chain uses TRBV14 with TRBJ2-7; D possibly corresponds to TRBD2 (6 bases). The CDR3 length is 14 residues. The germline V gene encodes CDR1 SGHDN and CDR2 FVKESK. In nucleotides, the CDR3 is TGTGCCAGCAGCCAATCTCCCAGCGGGTACGAGCGGTACTTC. This translates into CASSQSPSGYERYF.

This clonotype was counted at least ten times. The chain recombines TRBV2 with TRBJ2-2; a possible D gene is TRBD1 (5 bases). V lost 2 bases and J 0 bases, leaving 10 bases between the germline ends. The CDR3 is made up of 16 amino acids. Per germline, CDR1 SNHLY and CDR2 FYNNEI. CDR3 in amino acids: CASSEPRVPNTGELFF. The CDR3 DNA reads as TGTGCCAGCAGTGAACCCAGGGTTCCGAACACCGGGGAGCTGTTTTTT.

There are many counts of this clonotype. The chain couples TRBV12-3 or TRBV12-4 to TRBJ2-5, with a weak D call TRBD2 (5 bases). CDR3 length equals 13 residues. Trimming removed 6 bases at V and 5 bases at J, with 13 bases between. The CDR3, as DNA: TGTGCCAGCAGAGTTCGTGGGAGTGAGACCCAGTACTTC. Residues: CASRVRGSETQYF.

This clonotype was counted at least ten times. The gene calls are TRBV5-1 and TRBJ2-6; D gene unclear. Germline-derived CDR1 and CDR2 are SGHRS and YFSETQ. Trimming removed 4 bases at V and 4 bases at J, with 6 bases between. The CDR3 has 13 residues. CDR3 residues: CASSPAGANVLTF. The DNA of the CDR3 is TGCGCCAGCAGCCCGGCCGGGGCCAACGTCCTGACTTTC.